This T cell receptor beta chain was documented in a study of blood T cell repertoires in COVID-19 (dated by TCRdb to the early 2020s). Turning to the overall study: Samples covering the acute and convalescent phases of COVID-19 were provided by collaborators in the United States, Italy and Spain. The repertoires were made available in a free public database intended to serve as a resource for research on the immune response to SARS-CoV-2. The material from the prospective study consisted of cDNA or gDNA derived from T cells, B-cell-depleted T cells, or PBMCs. The sample metadata nearly always contained a de-identified subject ID, COVID-19 status, age in years and sex. Samples were obtained from the ongoing ImmuneRACE study (first 160 participants) and from over 1,000 subjects provided by 6 global collaborators. Subjects who had been exposed to COVID-19, were actively infected with it, or had recovered from it provided the deeply sampled blood TCRbeta repertoires that made up the dataset. Where available, HLA class I and class II types were obtained from metadata supplied by the sample provider rather than from assay-based typing. Beyond this particular receptor, the publication reports: The quantity of clinical and demographic metadata differed by source and by participant and was supplied without curation.

Sequences MDHEN (CDR1) and SYDVKM (CDR2) are obtained from the germline V gene. Trimmed from V: 2 bases; trimmed from J: 9 bases; junction bases lacking a gene match: 7. Spanning cysteine to phenylalanine, the CDR3 consists of 15 amino acids. Only CDR3 DNA is held: 45 bases, read in frame from base 1. In the prospective study, participants were 18 to 89 years old, resided in approximately 25 geographic areas of the United States, and were enrolled through a virtual design. In the prospective study, participants were assigned to cohorts based on the clinical history participants reported in a screening survey and a study questionnaire. For ImmuneRACE Cohort 3, a participant was defined as recovered based on two consecutive negative NP/OP PCR tests, clearance by a healthcare professional, or resolution of symptoms. Mobile phlebotomists in the prospective study collected whole blood, serum and a nasopharyngeal or oropharyngeal swab from every participant. Additional blood draws and questionnaires over an approximately 2-month period could optionally be provided by prospective study participants. Prospective study blood samples were shipped either frozen or at room temperature before DNA extraction.

TCRbeta CDR3 regions were amplified from genomic DNA by means of the immunoSEQ Assay, a bias-controlled multiplex PCR. The study's processing was this. Within the assay, amplification of reference gene primers was used to estimate how many nucleated cells each sample contained. Sequence reads were collapsed and filtered to measure the absolute abundance of every unique TCRbeta CDR3 rearrangement. For each sample, productive Simpson clonality was calculated as the square root of Simpson's diversity index over productive rearrangements. Held by TCRdb, this immuneACCESS table contains in-frame sequences only and omits some clones. Under half of the omission traces to an unresolved V gene where checked; the cause of the rest is unknown. V and J calls plus clone size are reproduced from that table; the DNA served to infer D and trimming. The sample records 240,000 or so clones, approximately 90% of which are singletons. Under 9.5% of the sample belongs to the ten largest clones.

On this clone: What this receptor recognizes is not known. The sample holds no much larger clone one base away, and base qualities are not on file.

Material: PBMCs or T cells enriched from blood (not recorded which). The clonotype was recovered from a man aged 40-55 years who had recovered from COVID-19. Recombination linked TRBV28 to TRBJ2-1, and 10 junctional nucleotides match TRBD2. The CDR3 in this case is CASSLASGRGVEQFF. The nucleotides read TGTGCCAGCAGTTTAGCTAGCGGGAGAGGTGTTGAGCAGTTCTTC.